This T cell receptor (beta chain) was recovered during a study of siplizumab effects on memory and regulatory T cells (dated 2019 in TCRdb). A note on the overall study: The effect of the anti-CD2 antibody siplizumab on alloreactive T-cell subsets was examined in allogeneic mixed lymphocyte reactions constructed from human PBMCs. What the research found in general, with its limitations: Siplizumab significantly reduced the cumulative frequency of alloreactive sequences traceable to unstimulated CD4+ memory T cells. A naive or memory phenotype could not be assigned to roughly 80-97% of proliferating CD4+ or CD8+ clones. Sequences below about 10^-5 frequency were poorly captured, so only a minor fraction of alloreactive clones could be mapped to unstimulated subsets. The suppressive function of proliferating Tregs from siplizumab cultures was not functionally confirmed. Unstimulated naive T cells appeared more diverse than memory T cells, and naive cells seemed to contribute substantially to the alloresponse. In reactions with siplizumab, an average of 68.8% of mappable alloreactive CD4+ clones were Treg-derived, compared with 25% to 30% in control reactions.

Regarding this clone: Its recognized antigen is unknown. No much larger clonotype is one base removed from it; base qualities were not supplied.

Library method: the immunoSEQ multiplex PCR assay. The deep sequencing platform assayed about 10^5 TCR templates per sample. Genomic DNA extracted from sorted T cells was the material used for TCRbeta CDR3 sequencing. The paper's processing steps were these. The R programming language was used for clonal analysis of TCRbeta CDR3 data. Alloreactive CD4+ and CD8+ clones were defined by comparing unstimulated samples with post-reaction CFSE-low samples. By matching sequences to the repertoires of sorted unstimulated Treg and non-Treg cells, each alloreactive CD4+ clone was assigned a regulatory or non-regulatory origin. Here the immuneACCESS table is served through TCRdb, limited to in-frame sequences with V and J called. Missing clones are a known gap in these copies; in checked studies unresolved V genes cover under half, and the rest lacks a known reason. Clone size and the V and J calls come from that table; the DNA yielded D and trimming. This sample has tens of thousands of clones in its table, and 75% to 90% of those were observed once. Jointly, the top ten make up approximately 3.8% of the sample.

In addition, sequencing in three donor pairs included unstimulated CD8+ effector memory subsets alongside CD4+ naive, CD8+ naive, CD8+ TEMRA and CD4+ memory subsets. Sorted unstimulated T cells, along with proliferating T cells recovered from mixed lymphocyte reactions, underwent TCRbeta CDR3 sequencing. Fresh whole blood from over 8 HLA-typed healthy donors was used to isolate PBMCs. CDR1 and CDR2 are read off the germline V gene as MGHRA and YSYEKL. Relative to germline, V is 1 base shorter and J is 1 base shorter, with 8 bases between their ends. The CDR3 contains 16 residues, cysteine and phenylalanine counted. Just the 48-base CDR3 DNA is kept, in frame starting at base 1.

The chain is made from TRBV4-1 and TRBJ2-6, with the identity of the D gene unclear. The source of this sequence is a human donor in good health. Sequenced input: memory CD4+ T cells sorted from blood. The sample's cell subset or site label is to be understood as: unstimulated CD4+ memory T cells. The CDR3 region has the sequence CASSQGLRSGANVLTF. The DNA sequence is TGCGCCAGCAGCCAAGGACTGAGATCTGGGGCCAACGTCCTGACTTTC.